This T cell receptor beta chain appears in the sequencing data of a study of T-cell reconstitution after alpha-beta-depleted transplantation in children. Trimming took 3 bases from V and 6 from J, leaving 9 bases between them. CDR3 length: 13 amino acids. Germline CDR1 is LGHDT and CDR2 is YNNKEL (reference sequence). Unique molecular identifiers were incorporated during preparation of the TCRbeta library. Each CDR3 protein is one row after TCRdb ran MiXCR on the PCR reads. The sample yields around 960,000 distinct CDR3 sequences, about 29% seen once. This clonotype has only one observation. V gene TRBV3-1 combines with J gene TRBJ1-5; no firm D call. This clonotype originated in a boy under two years old who had a stem cell transplant for SCID, so the T cells may come from the graft donor. Sample: PBMCs, mostly from graft donor cells, taken 360 days after TCRalphabeta/CD19-depleted stem cell transplant. CDR3 region: CASSHQKGQPQHF. The CDR3 nucleotides are TGTGCCAGCAGCCACCAAAAAGGTCAGCCCCAGCATTTT.